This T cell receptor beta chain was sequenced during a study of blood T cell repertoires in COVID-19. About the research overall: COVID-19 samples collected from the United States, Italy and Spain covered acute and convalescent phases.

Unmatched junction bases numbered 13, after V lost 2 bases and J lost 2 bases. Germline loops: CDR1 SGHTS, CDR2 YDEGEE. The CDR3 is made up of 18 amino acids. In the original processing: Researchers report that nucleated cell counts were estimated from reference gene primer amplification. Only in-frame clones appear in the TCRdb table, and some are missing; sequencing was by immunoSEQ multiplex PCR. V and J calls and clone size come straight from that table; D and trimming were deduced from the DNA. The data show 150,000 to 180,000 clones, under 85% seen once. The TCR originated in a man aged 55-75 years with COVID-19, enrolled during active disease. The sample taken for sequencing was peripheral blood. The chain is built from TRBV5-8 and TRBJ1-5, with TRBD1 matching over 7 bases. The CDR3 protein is CASSFRDPHTGGNQPQHF. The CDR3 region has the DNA TGTGCCAGCAGCTTCCGGGACCCTCACACAGGGGGCAATCAGCCCCAGCATTTT.